These 11 T cell receptor beta chains came from one sample sequenced in a study of cytomegalovirus exposure and HLA in healthy donors. PCR primers comprised 60 Vbeta and 13 Jbeta primers. The table came from immunoSEQ multiplex PCR; TCRdb's copy has only in-frame clones and leaves some out. The profile shows approximately 91,000 clones, approximately 77% of them singletons. The sequencing input was PBMCs. The receptor source for this set is a human donor in good health.

This clone turned up a few times. J is TRBJ1-5 and V is TRBV7-8; 8 nucleotides line up with TRBD1. Germline assignment: CDR1 SGHVS and CDR2 FQNEAQ. The CDR3 is made up of 14 amino acids. The junction had 6 bases not matched to a gene; V was cut back by 4 bases and J by 7 bases. In DNA, the CDR3 is TGTGCCAGCAGCTCAGGGGGCCGGTACCAGCCCCAGCATTTT. Translated: CASSSGGRYQPQHF. The variable domain in full, completed from reference TRBV7-8 and TRBJ1-5, reads GAGVSQSPRYKVAKRGQDVALRCDPISGHVSLFWYQQALGQGPEFLTYFQNEAQLDKSGLPSDRFFAERPEGSVSTLKIQRTQQEDSAVYLCASSSGGRYQPQHFGDGTRLSIL.

Only one count was recorded for this clone. The V call is TRBV5-8, the J call TRBJ1-5; 11 bases are a match to TRBD1. Germline V gene data show CDR1 as SGHTS and CDR2 as YDEGEE. CDR3 length: 16 residues. The V and J ends lost 4 bases and 3 bases, in that order; junction bases with no gene match: 6. CDR3 coding DNA: TGTGCCAGCAGCCCCGGGACAGGGGGGGACAATCAGCCCCAGCATTTT. Translated, it gives CASSPGTGGDNQPQHF. The complete variable domain, with remaining parts taken from reference TRBV5-8 and TRBJ1-5, reads EAGVTQSPTHLIKTRGQQATLRCSPISGHTSVYWYQQALGLGLQFLLWYDEGEERNRGNFPPRFSGRQFPNYSSELNVNALELEDSALYLCASSPGTGGDNQPQHFGDGTRLSIL.

This sequence joins TRBV4-3 and TRBJ2-3; maybe TRBD2 (6 bases). The CDR3 sequence is 15 residues long. V lost 3 bases and J lost 1, with 11 bases in between. Germline assignment: CDR1 LGHNA and CDR2 YSLEER. In DNA, the CDR3 is TGCGCCAGCAGCCACCGCGGGGAGGGCACAGATACGCAGTATTTT. Its protein is CASSHRGEGTDTQYF.

J is TRBJ1-1 and V is TRBV6-5, with 7 bases identical to TRBD1. The trim removed 6 bases at V and 1 base at J, leaving 2 bases unmatched. Germline CDR1 and CDR2: MNHEY and SVGAGI. The CDR3 has 13 amino acids. The CDR3 region is CASRRQGNTEAFF. The CDR3 region has the DNA TGTGCCAGCAGGCGACAGGGGAACACTGAAGCTTTCTTT.

V usage is TRBV10-3 and J usage is TRBJ1-1; TRBD1 aligns across 10 bases. Unmatched junction bases numbered 0, after V lost 4 bases and J lost 4 bases. The germline V gene encodes CDR1 ENHRY and CDR2 SYGVKD. The CDR3 has 13 residues. The CDR3 is CAISGTGGTEAFF. CDR3 sequence (DNA): TGTGCCATCAGTGGGACAGGGGGCACTGAAGCTTTCTTT.

This chain uses TRBV5-6 with TRBJ1-3; D not certain. This CDR3 is built from 13 residues. Deletions cut 1 base from V and 4 bases from J, with 6 bases between. CDR1 SGHDT and CDR2 YYEEEE come from the germline V gene. The DNA for the CDR3 is TGTGCCAGCAGCTTGTTAGCCGGAAACACCATATATTTT. This gives the protein CASSLLAGNTIYF.

The chain has TRBV7-9 and TRBJ2-2; possibly TRBD2 for D (6 bases). CDR3 length equals 14 residues. V gave up 4 bases and J gave up 4 bases, with 10 bases separating them. Looked up from germline, CDR1 is SEHNR and CDR2 is FQNEAQ (reference sequence). The CDR3 loop is CASSWDWTTGELFF. The CDR3 DNA reads as TGTGCCAGCAGCTGGGACTGGACCACCGGGGAGCTGTTTTTT.

V usage is TRBV18 and J usage is TRBJ2-4, with 9 bases lining up with TRBD1. The V and J ends lost 3 bases and 8 bases, in that order; junction bases with no gene match: 5. Germline V gene lookup returns CDR1 KGHSH and CDR2 LQKENI. CDR3 size: 14 residues. The CDR3 bases are TGTGCCAGCTCACCTGGGACAGGGAGAGACATTCAGTACTTC. Its translation is CASSPGTGRDIQYF.

The gene calls are TRBV28 and TRBJ1-1; D is perhaps TRBD1 (5 bases). The CDR3 extends over 14 amino acids. CDR1 MDHEN and CDR2 SYDVKM come from the germline V gene. Trimming stripped 6 bases from V and 6 bases from J, with 17 bases between. This chain's CDR3 is CASRPDRDYSEAFF. CDR3 DNA sequence: TGTGCCAGCAGACCAGACCGGGACTACTCTGAAGCTTTCTTT.

The chain uses TRBV7-9 and TRBJ2-2, with TRBD2 identical over 7 bases. Germline V gene lookup returns CDR1 SEHNR and CDR2 FQNEAQ (reference sequence). V lost 0 bases, J lost 5 bases, and 0 bases stayed unmatched. The CDR3 has 14 residues. For the CDR3, the DNA is TGTGCCAGCAGCTTAGCTAGCGGGACCGGGGAGCTGTTTTTT. It is translated as CASSLASGTGELFF.

V is TRBV9 and J is TRBJ2-7; the D is unclear. V shed 4 bases and J shed 3 bases, with 17 bases lying between them. The CDR3 spans 15 residues. Germline CDR1 reads SGDLS; CDR2 reads YYNGEE. The CDR3 loop reads CASSPRARPFYEQYF. The DNA for the CDR3 is TGTGCCAGCAGCCCACGAGCGAGGCCGTTCTACGAGCAGTACTTC.